This TCR beta chain was identified in a study of OX40 agonist ivuxolimab in advanced cancers. Study-wide background: Patients received ivuxolimab, an intravenous treatment, every 2 weeks at 0.01 to 10 mg/kg. Mean age approximately 66 years, range about 23 to 85; 82.7% male. Points from the study as a whole: The study found that CD8+ T cells averaged more expanded clones than CD4+.

Anyone with autoimmune disease history or systemic immunosuppression was excluded. The table came from immunoSEQ multiplex PCR; TCRdb's copy has only in-frame clones and leaves some out. The repertoire holds 40,000 to 50,000 clones, with around 90% as singletons. Germline trimming cut 5 bases from V and 1 base from J; bases unmatched to any gene: 7. Germline lookup yields CDR1 MNHEY and CDR2 SVGAGI. The CDR3 has 15 residues. A word on this clone: Its antigen remains unidentified.

This sequence originates from an adult with an advanced solid tumor such as melanoma, head and neck, liver or kidney cancer. The sequencing used CD4+ or CD8+ T cells sorted from blood, collected in a trial of the OX40 agonist ivuxolimab. This sequence joins TRBV6-5 and TRBJ1-1, with 7 positions matching TRBD1. The CDR3 region is CASSLSTGKNTEAFF. In DNA, the CDR3 is TGTGCCAGCAGTCTCTCGACAGGGAAGAACACTGAAGCTTTCTTT.